These 21 T cell receptor beta chains share one sample of origin, sequenced in a study of PD-L1 blockade in urothelial cancer. The table came from immunoSEQ multiplex PCR; TCRdb's copy has only in-frame clones and leaves some out. The table has tens of thousands of clones, approximately 81% seen once. Time point in this sample: peripheral blood 6 weeks after treatment start. This specimen consisted of PBMCs, obtained around atezolizumab (anti-PD-L1) treatment. The receptors come from a man between 65 and 79 years old with urothelial cancer.

J is TRBJ1-1 and V is TRBV11-1; D might be TRBD1 (5 bases). Germline assignment: CDR1 SGHAT and CDR2 FQDESV (reference sequence). The CDR3 loop spans 14 amino acids. V lost 1 base, J lost 2 bases, and 8 bases lay in between. The CDR3 DNA reads TGTGCCAGCAGCTTAGTGGACACTAACACTGAAGCTTTCTTT. Amino acids: CASSLVDTNTEAFF.

V is TRBV6-5 and J is TRBJ2-7; 12 bases are shared with TRBD2. The CDR3 has 14 amino acids. Unmatched junction bases numbered 1, after V lost 5 bases and J lost 2 bases. Per the germline V gene, CDR1 is MNHEY and CDR2 is SVGAGI. In DNA form, the CDR3 reads TGTGCCAGCAGTGGACTAGCGGGACCCTACGAGCAGTACTTC. Amino acids: CASSGLAGPYEQYF.

The V and J genes are TRBV28 and TRBJ2-7; 8 positions match TRBD2. The junction had 12 bases not matched to a gene; V was cut back by 8 bases and J by 6 bases. This CDR3 has 14 residues. The germline V gene has CDR1 MDHEN and CDR2 SYDVKM. CDR3 coding DNA: TGTGCCAGCTATCCCCGGGGTGCGGGGGGCGAGCAGTACTTC. This translates into CASYPRGAGGEQYF.

The count of this clone is one. The chain uses TRBV5-4 and TRBJ2-3; D is perhaps TRBD2 (5 bases). V was trimmed by 1 base and J by 0 bases, leaving 9 bases between them. The CDR3 is 15 amino acids. Per the germline V gene, CDR1 is SGHNT and CDR2 is YYREEE (reference sequence). The CDR3 sequence: CASSLRGPSTDTQYF. CDR3 sequence (DNA): TGTGCCAGCAGCTTGCGAGGGCCTAGCACAGATACGCAGTATTTT.

The chain employs TRBV9 and TRBJ1-2; tentatively, D is TRBD1 (5 bases). The CDR3 spans 17 residues. Trimming cost V 2 bases and J 0 bases, with 17 bases left between them. Germline values: CDR1 SGDLS, CDR2 YYNGEE. CDR3 bases: TGTGCCAGCAGCGTGGGTGGGGCGGCAGGATCTAACTATGGCTACACCTTC. Translated, it gives CASSVGGAAGSNYGYTF.

This clone showed up just a few times. J is TRBJ2-7 and V is TRBV28, with TRBD2 identical over 12 bases. The CDR3 is 16 amino acids. Trimming cost V 2 bases and J 7 bases; bases outside gene matches: 9. The V gene's germline CDR1 is MDHEN and CDR2 SYDVKM. This CDR3 reads CASSLGGLAGRSEQYF. The CDR3 nucleotides read TGTGCCAGCAGTTTAGGAGGACTAGCGGGACGCTCTGAGCAGTACTTC.

The count of this clone is one. The genes are TRBV2 and TRBJ1-1; D call uncertain. CDR1 and CDR2 from the germline V gene are SNHLY and FYNNEI. Trimming removed 5 bases at V and 2 bases at J, with 9 bases between. The CDR3 spans 13 residues. CDR3 DNA: TGTGCCAGCAGTTCTGGAGTAAACACTGAAGCTTTCTTT. This encodes CASSSGVNTEAFF.

This clone counts as medium-sized. The gene calls are TRBV7-8 and TRBJ1-5; 11 nucleotides match TRBD1. Germline V gene sequence: CDR1 SGHVS, CDR2 FQNEAQ. There are 17 residues in the CDR3. The V segment lost 1 base and the J segment 5 bases; nucleotides outside the gene matches: 7. In DNA, the CDR3 is TGTGCCAGCAGCTTAGACCGTCGGGGACAGGGGGATCAGCCCCAGCATTTT. Encoded protein: CASSLDRRGQGDQPQHF.

V and J are TRBV18 and TRBJ2-6; TRBD1 matches at 7 bases. CDR3 size: 18 residues. V dropped 0 bases and J dropped 1; count of bases not matched to a gene: 6. Per germline, CDR1 KGHSH and CDR2 LQKENI. DNA for the CDR3: TGTGCCAGCTCACCACCTGTGACAGGGTTATCTGGGGCCAACGTCCTGACTTTC. It codes for CASSPPVTGLSGANVLTF.

This chain links TRBV9 with TRBJ2-1; TRBD1 agrees at 9 bases. CDR3 size: 17 residues. The germline gives CDR1 SGDLS, CDR2 YYNGEE. The V and J ends lost 2 bases and 7 bases, in that order; junction bases with no gene match: 13. The CDR3 loop reads CASSVRSQGAGGNEQFF. The CDR3 region has the DNA TGTGCCAGCAGCGTCCGCTCACAGGGGGCAGGGGGTAATGAGCAGTTCTTC.

The chain employs TRBV30 and TRBJ2-7; TRBD1 might be the D (5 bases). V lost 1 base and J 5 bases, leaving 6 bases between the germline ends. This CDR3 region has 11 residues. Germline V gene lookup returns CDR1 GTSNPN and CDR2 SVGIG (reference sequence). The CDR3 here is CAWSEGDEQYF. In DNA, the CDR3 is TGTGCCTGGAGTGAAGGGGACGAGCAGTACTTC.

The rearrangement links TRBV9 to TRBJ1-3; unclear D gene. This CDR3 is built from 13 residues. CDR1 is SGDLS, CDR2 YYNGEE, per germline. V was trimmed by 6 bases and J by 0 bases, leaving 7 bases between them. In nucleotides, the CDR3 is TGTGCCAGCATGGAGCCCTCTGGAAACACCATATATTTT. As protein: CASMEPSGNTIYF. The variable domain in full, with the rest retrieved from reference TRBV9 and TRBJ1-3, is DSGVTQTPKHLITATGQRVTLRCSPRSGDLSVYWYQQSLDQGLQFLIQYYNGEERAKGNILERFSAQQFPDLHSELNLSSLELGDSALYFCASMEPSGNTIYFGEGSWLTVV.

The chain couples TRBV4-2 to TRBJ2-5; 11 nucleotides agree with TRBD2. The ends lost 1 base at V and 4 bases at J; junction bases unmatched: 8. The CDR3 has 17 amino acids. From germline, CDR1 is LGHNA and CDR2 YNFKEQ. CDR3 nucleotide sequence: TGTGCCAGCAGCCAAGGGCCGGGACTAGCGGTGGGAGAGACCCAGTACTTC. Its translation is CASSQGPGLAVGETQYF.

This chain connects TRBV13 to TRBJ1-1; D gene unclear. With 4 bases removed from V and 0 bases from J, the gap between germline ends came to 6 bases. CDR3 size: 13 residues. CDR1 and CDR2 (germline): PRHDT, FYEKMQ (reference sequence). CDR3 coding DNA: TGTGCCAGCAGCTCCTATGTGAACACTGAAGCTTTCTTT. This codes for CASSSYVNTEAFF.

Only one count was recorded for this clone. The chain employs TRBV5-1 and TRBJ2-3, with D maybe TRBD2 (5 bases). The CDR3 length is 16 residues. Germline assignment: CDR1 SGHRS and CDR2 YFSETQ. Between the trimmed V and J ends, which lost 0 bases and 1 base, there was a span of 12 bases. DNA of the CDR3: TGCGCCAGCAGCTTGGGCCCCGGACTCGGCACAGATACGCAGTATTTT. Translated, it gives CASSLGPGLGTDTQYF.

The chain is built from TRBV30 and TRBJ1-2, with 11 bases lining up with TRBD1. This CDR3 has 13 residues. Per germline, CDR1 GTSNPN and CDR2 SVGIG (reference sequence). Trimming took 5 bases from V and 3 from J; bases not matched to a gene: 2. CDR3 sequence: CAWGQGADYGYTF. The CDR3 nucleotides are TGTGCCTGGGGACAGGGGGCTGACTATGGCTACACCTTC.

This rearrangement joins TRBV30 to TRBJ2-5; 8 bases line up with TRBD1. The CDR3 is 14 amino acids. V was pared by 2 bases and J by 5 bases, with 7 bases of the junction left unmatched. CDR1 and CDR2 from the germline V gene are GTSNPN and SVGIG (reference sequence). The CDR3 DNA sequence: TGTGCCTGGAGTTTTGCAGGGGGCAGGGAGACCCAGTACTTC. The encoded protein is CAWSFAGGRETQYF.

The CDR3 region has the DNA TGTGCCAGCAGTCGACAGACTAACTATGGCTACACCTTC. Amino acid sequence: CASSRQTNYGYTF. The chain recombines TRBV27 with TRBJ1-2; possible D gene TRBD1, 5 bases. Germline assignment: CDR1 MNHEY and CDR2 SMNVEV (reference sequence). CDR3 length equals 13 residues. Trimming took off 5 bases at V and 0 bases at J, with 7 bases between the two ends.

This rearrangement joins TRBV5-1 to TRBJ2-3; possibly TRBD1 for D (6 bases). CDR3 length equals 16 residues. The V end lost 6 bases, the J end lost 0 bases, and 17 bases lay between the germline ends. The V gene's germline CDR1 is SGHRS and CDR2 YFSETQ. CDR3 residues: CASTPGTYGSTDTQYF. The CDR3 region has the DNA TGCGCCAGCACTCCCGGGACATACGGTAGCACAGATACGCAGTATTTT.

This clone was seen a single time. The chain couples TRBV5-5 to TRBJ2-5; D remains ambiguous. The CDR3 extends over 14 amino acids. Germline V gene sequence: CDR1 SGHKS, CDR2 YYEKEE (reference sequence). Trimming stripped 4 bases from V and 2 bases from J, with 12 bases between. In DNA, the CDR3 is TGTGCCAGCAGCCCTACCGGGTCTCAAGAGACCCAGTACTTC. Amino acids: CASSPTGSQETQYF.

The genes are TRBV27 and TRBJ2-1; 9 nucleotides line up with TRBD2. The germline gives CDR1 MNHEY, CDR2 SMNVEV (reference sequence). Germline trimming cut 4 bases from V and 6 bases from J; bases unmatched to any gene: 4. This CDR3 comprises 14 residues. The CDR3: CASSSRTSVNEQFF. CDR3 DNA: TGTGCCAGCAGTTCGAGGACTAGCGTCAATGAGCAGTTCTTC.